This entry lists 18 T cell receptor beta chains sequenced from one sample in a study of T-cell memory formation after mild COVID-19. From the 5' RACE reads, TCRdb called clonotypes with MiXCR, one entry per CDR3 protein. The data contain about 190,000 distinct CDR3 sequences, around 21% of them singletons. Source material: PBMCs or a T cell subset sorted from them (not recorded which). These receptor sequences come from an adult woman who had mild COVID-19 (a few samples of this study predate the infection). Cell type and time point are not known.

This clonotype has ten or more counts. This chain links TRBV6-1 with TRBJ2-4; D gene ambiguous. The CDR3 has 10 residues. Trimming removed 11 bases at V and 1 base at J, with 3 bases between. Germline CDR1 MNHNS, CDR2 SASEGT. In DNA form, the CDR3 reads TGTGCCGTGGCCAAAAACATTCAGTACTTC. As protein: CAVAKNIQYF.

In regard to this clonotype: Compared with germline, one end of the junction differs, possibly owing to a read error. The gene calls are TRBV10-3 and TRBJ2-3; tentative D call: TRBD2 (5 bases). Germline V gene data show CDR1 as ENHRY and CDR2 as SYGVKD. The CDR3 runs to 14 residues. The CDR3 sequence: CAINEGERTDTQYF. The CDR3 DNA sequence: TGTGCCATCAATGAGGGAGAGCGCACAGATACGCAGTATTTT.

CDR3 sequence: CASSQPRGRGYEQYF. In DNA form, the CDR3 reads TGTGCCAGCAGCCAACCGCGGGGAAGGGGCTACGAGCAGTACTTC. J is TRBJ2-7 and V is TRBV16, with D possibly being TRBD2 (6 bases). Looked up from germline, CDR1 is KGHSY and CDR2 is FQNENV. The CDR3 is 15 amino acids. V was shortened by 2 bases and J by 3 bases, with 14 bases between the two germline ends.

This clonotype was picked up a small number of times. The rearrangement joins TRBV4-3 to TRBJ2-7, with D possibly being TRBD2 (5 bases). The CDR3 consists of 15 residues. CDR1 LGHNA and CDR2 YSLEER come from the germline V gene. V was clipped by 4 bases and J by 1 base, with 14 bases between them. Written as DNA, the CDR3 is TGCGCCAGCAGCCGGGAGATACAAGGGTCCTACGAGCAGTACTTC. This encodes CASSREIQGSYEQYF.

In its sample, this clonotype was seen a few times. This rearrangement joins TRBV24-1 to TRBJ2-5, with 9 bases matching TRBD1. Germline V gene sequence: CDR1 KGHDR, CDR2 SFDVKD. V shed 7 bases, J shed 5 bases, and the junction held 7 bases outside the gene matches. This CDR3 is 14 amino acids long. The CDR3 loop is CATSVDRGGETQYF. The CDR3 DNA is TGTGCCACCAGCGTCGACAGGGGGGGGGAGACCCAGTACTTC.

This chain links TRBV4-1 with TRBJ2-1; TRBD2 might be the D (5 bases). Trimming took off 2 bases at V and 4 bases at J, with 12 bases between the two ends. CDR1 MGHRA and CDR2 YSYEKL come from the germline V gene. The CDR3 spans 15 residues. The CDR3 sequence is CASSQLREPYNEQFF. The CDR3 DNA is TGCGCCAGCAGCCAATTGAGGGAGCCATACAATGAGCAGTTCTTC.

The V call is TRBV21-1, the J call TRBJ1-2; the DNA was not used to check the table's D call, TRBD1. TRBV21-1 is tagged as a pseudogene. The CDR3 consists of 15 residues. In nucleotides, the CDR3 is TGTGCCAGCAGCAAAGGGGCGGCTGGACTCCGCGGCTACACCTTC. Encoded protein: CASSKGAAGLRGYTF.

The chain uses TRBV4-1 and TRBJ1-5, with no clear D. Germline V lookup: CDR1 MGHRA, CDR2 YSYEKL. The CDR3 sequence is 14 residues long. V dropped 3 bases and J dropped 8 bases, with 14 bases sitting between them. In nucleotides, the CDR3 is TGCGCCAGCAGCCAGGACCCCGGGGAGGAGCCCCAGCATTTT. It is translated as CASSQDPGEEPQHF.

This clonotype was detected once. This sequence joins TRBV20-1 and TRBJ2-7; D remains ambiguous. There are 14 residues in the CDR3. Germline V gene data show CDR1 as DFQATT and CDR2 as SNEGSKA (reference sequence). Between the trimmed V and J ends, which lost 0 bases and 2 bases, there was a span of 11 bases. DNA for the CDR3: TGCAGTGCTAGAGATCCTTTGTGGGCCTACGAGCAGTACTTC. Its protein is CSARDPLWAYEQYF.

This clonotype was seen only a few times. J is TRBJ2-1 and V is TRBV2; D is possibly TRBD1 (6 bases). This CDR3 contains 15 residues. Trimming cost V 6 bases and J 8 bases, with 20 bases left between them. Germline V CDR1 and CDR2: SNHLY, FYNNEI. CDR3 residues: CASSTGLGIGYEQFF. The CDR3 DNA is TGTGCCAGCAGCACAGGGCTGGGCATCGGGTATGAGCAGTTCTTC.

The V and J genes are TRBV2 and TRBJ2-7; TRBD2 might be the D (5 bases). Germline V CDR1 and CDR2: SNHLY, FYNNEI. CDR3 length: 12 residues. Trimming cost V 7 bases and J 6 bases, with 13 bases left between them. The CDR3 DNA reads TGTGCCAGCAAGGAGGTTGTGGTCGAGCAGTACTTC. This encodes CASKEVVVEQYF.

This clonotype occurred many times. The chain joins TRBV5-1 to TRBJ1-2; no firm D call. Trimming stripped 2 bases from V and 0 bases from J, with 11 bases between. CDR1 and CDR2 from the germline V gene are SGHRS and YFSETQ. The length of the CDR3 is 15 residues. CDR3 amino acids: CASSFPDTTNYGYTF. CDR3 DNA sequence: TGCGCCAGCAGCTTCCCTGACACCACTAACTATGGCTACACCTTC.

The V call is TRBV2, the J call TRBJ2-2, with 7 nucleotides matching TRBD1. The CDR3 is made up of 14 amino acids. CDR1 and CDR2 from the germline V gene are SNHLY and FYNNEI. V shed 6 bases, J shed 8 bases, and the junction held 9 bases outside the gene matches. The DNA of the CDR3 is TGTGCCAGCAGCGGCAGGGGGATTAGTGGGGAGCTGTTTTTT. The encoded protein is CASSGRGISGELFF.

This clonotype was counted only a few times. The chain uses TRBV12-3 or TRBV12-4 and TRBJ2-3; 7 positions agree with TRBD2. The CDR3 runs to 15 residues. With 6 bases clipped from V and 3 bases from J, the junction kept 9 bases outside the gene matches. The CDR3 coding sequence is TGTGCCAGCAGCCTAGGGGCTAGCGGAACAGATACGCAGTATTTT. It yields the protein CASSLGASGTDTQYF.

The V and J genes are TRBV20-1 and TRBJ2-7; D is unclear. This CDR3 has 13 residues. Between the trimmed V and J ends, which lost 0 bases and 3 bases, there was a span of 9 bases. From germline, CDR1 is DFQATT and CDR2 SNEGSKA (reference sequence). In DNA form, the CDR3 reads TGCAGTGCTAGAGATCAGTCAGACTACGAGCAGTACTTC. It specifies CSARDQSDYEQYF.

The chain recombines TRBV5-1 with TRBJ1-1; possible D gene TRBD1, 5 bases. Germline V lookup: CDR1 SGHRS, CDR2 YFSETQ. V gave up 4 bases and J gave up 5 bases, with 18 bases separating them. CDR3 length equals 15 residues. CDR3: CASSKDMELGTEAFF. The CDR3 region has the DNA TGCGCCAGCAGCAAGGACATGGAACTCGGAACTGAAGCTTTCTTT.

The chain joins TRBV12-3 or TRBV12-4 to TRBJ2-3; D might be TRBD1 (6 bases). V was cut by 5 bases and J by 5 bases, with 14 bases left in between. The CDR3 is made up of 14 amino acids. In DNA form, the CDR3 reads TGTGCCAGCAGTCAGGATCCCAGGGGAGATACGCAGTATTTT. Translated, it gives CASSQDPRGDTQYF.

This clonotype appeared a few times. The rearrangement joins TRBV12-3 or TRBV12-4 to TRBJ2-5; D possibly uses TRBD1 or TRBD2 (6 bases each). The V end was cut by 3 bases, the J end by 5 bases, with 16 bases between. The CDR3 extends over 15 amino acids. CDR3 sequence reads: CASSFPGQGRETQYF. In DNA form, the CDR3 reads TGTGCCAGCAGTTTCCCCGGTCAGGGGAGGGAGACCCAGTACTTC.